This TCR beta chain was sequenced in a study of shared clonotypes between healthy human individuals. About the study: A couple of women and three men aged 18 to 49 served as donors.

Note on this clone: Its specificity is not known. Other DNA sequences from this sample encode an identical CDR3 as well.

None of the donors, who were healthy HIV-negative adults, had recently had acute infections or vaccinations. Researchers partitioned CD4+ cells into CD45RA+ naive and CD45RA-negative memory subsets. Study-wide points: The four-donor shared clonotypes exceeded non-shared clonotypes in generation probability, with non-shared ones scoring lower.

CDR1 MNHEY and CDR2 SVGAGI come from the germline V gene. The CDR3 extends over 14 amino acids. Trimming took 2 bases from V and 4 from J, leaving 9 bases between them. TCRdb's table, derived via immunoSEQ multiplex PCR, lists solely in-frame clones and lacks some. The data show fewer than 3 million clones, 92% seen once. The sequencing input was naive CD4+ T cells from PBMCs. Noted subset: CD45RA+ positively selected. V gene TRBV6-5 combines with J gene TRBJ1-3; tentative D call: TRBD1 (5 bases). The sequence derives from a man between 18 and 35 years old in good health. Some clones in this sample may be carry-over from other donors' samples. The CDR3 DNA reads as TGTGCCAGCAGTTACACCGGGGGGGGAAACACCATATATTTT. Its translation: CASSYTGGGNTIYF.